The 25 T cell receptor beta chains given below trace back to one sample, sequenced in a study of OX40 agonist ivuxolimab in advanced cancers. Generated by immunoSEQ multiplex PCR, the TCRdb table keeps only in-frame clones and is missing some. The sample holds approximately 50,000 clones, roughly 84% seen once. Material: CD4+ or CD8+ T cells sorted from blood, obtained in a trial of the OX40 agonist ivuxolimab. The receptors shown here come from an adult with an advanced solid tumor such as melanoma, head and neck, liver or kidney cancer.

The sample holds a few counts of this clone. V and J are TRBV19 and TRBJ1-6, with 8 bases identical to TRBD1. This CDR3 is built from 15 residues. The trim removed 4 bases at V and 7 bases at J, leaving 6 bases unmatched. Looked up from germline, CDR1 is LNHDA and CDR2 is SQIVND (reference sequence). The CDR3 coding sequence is TGTGCCAGTAGTAAAGAGGGACAGGAGAATTCACCCCTCCACTTT. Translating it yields CASSKEGQENSPLHF.

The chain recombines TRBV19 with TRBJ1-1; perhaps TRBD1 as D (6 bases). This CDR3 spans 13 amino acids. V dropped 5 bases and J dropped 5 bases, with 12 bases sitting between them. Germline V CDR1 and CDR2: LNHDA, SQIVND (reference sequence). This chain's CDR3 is CASSPDSGTEAFF. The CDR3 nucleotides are TGTGCCAGTAGTCCGGACAGTGGAACTGAAGCTTTCTTT.

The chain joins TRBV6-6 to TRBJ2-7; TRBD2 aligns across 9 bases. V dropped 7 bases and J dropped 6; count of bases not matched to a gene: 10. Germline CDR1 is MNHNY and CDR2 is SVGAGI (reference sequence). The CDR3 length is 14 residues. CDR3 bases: TGTGCCAGCACGGGTAGCGGGGGTAGGGGCGAGCAGTACTTC. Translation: CASTGSGGRGEQYF.

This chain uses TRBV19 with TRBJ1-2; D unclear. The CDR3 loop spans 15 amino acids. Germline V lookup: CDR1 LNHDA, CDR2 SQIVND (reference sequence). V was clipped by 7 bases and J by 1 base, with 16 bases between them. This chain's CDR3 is CASNPLGSGNYGYTF. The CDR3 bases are TGTGCCAGTAACCCACTGGGGTCGGGTAACTATGGCTACACCTTC.

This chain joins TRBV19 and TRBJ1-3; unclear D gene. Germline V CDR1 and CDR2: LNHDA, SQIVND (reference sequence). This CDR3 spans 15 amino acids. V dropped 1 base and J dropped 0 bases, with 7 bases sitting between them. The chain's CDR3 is CASSIGTSSGNTIYF. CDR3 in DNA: TGTGCCAGTAGTATAGGGACGAGCTCTGGAAACACCATATATTTT.

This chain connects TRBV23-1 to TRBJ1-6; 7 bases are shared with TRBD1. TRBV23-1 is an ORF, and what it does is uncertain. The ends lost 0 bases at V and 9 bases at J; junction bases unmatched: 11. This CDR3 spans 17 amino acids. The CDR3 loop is CASSQSSLRGGSSPLHF. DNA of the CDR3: TGCGCCAGCAGTCAATCGAGCCTCAGGGGGGGAAGTTCACCCCTCCACTTT.

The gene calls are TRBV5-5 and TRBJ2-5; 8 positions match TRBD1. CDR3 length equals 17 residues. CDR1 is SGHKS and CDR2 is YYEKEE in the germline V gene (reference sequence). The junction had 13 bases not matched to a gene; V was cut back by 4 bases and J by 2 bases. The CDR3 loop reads CASSLGTGGYGQETQYF. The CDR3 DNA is TGTGCCAGCAGCCTGGGTACAGGGGGTTATGGTCAAGAGACCCAGTACTTC.

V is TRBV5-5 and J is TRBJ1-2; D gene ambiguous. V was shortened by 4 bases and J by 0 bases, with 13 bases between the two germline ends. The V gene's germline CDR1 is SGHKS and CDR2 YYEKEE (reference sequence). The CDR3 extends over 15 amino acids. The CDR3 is CASSPTGVTNYGYTF. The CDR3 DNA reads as TGTGCCAGCAGCCCTACCGGGGTCACTAACTATGGCTACACCTTC.

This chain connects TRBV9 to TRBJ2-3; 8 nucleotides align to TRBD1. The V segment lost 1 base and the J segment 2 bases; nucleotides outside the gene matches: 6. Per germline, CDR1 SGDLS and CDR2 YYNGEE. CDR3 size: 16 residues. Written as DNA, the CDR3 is TGTGCCAGCAGCGTATTCGGACAGGGATTCACAGATACGCAGTATTTT. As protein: CASSVFGQGFTDTQYF. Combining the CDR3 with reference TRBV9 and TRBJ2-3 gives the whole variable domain DSGVTQTPKHLITATGQRVTLRCSPRSGDLSVYWYQQSLDQGLQFLIQYYNGEERAKGNILERFSAQQFPDLHSELNLSSLELGDSALYFCASSVFGQGFTDTQYFGPGTRLTVL.

The chain's CDR3 is CASSFSSEGEKLFF. The CDR3 coding sequence is TGTGCCAGCAGCTTTAGCTCAGAGGGTGAAAAACTGTTTTTT. This sequence joins TRBV5-5 and TRBJ1-4; no firm D call. CDR1 and CDR2 from the germline V gene are SGHKS and YYEKEE (reference sequence). There are 14 residues in the CDR3. V was clipped by 2 bases and J by 7 bases, with 12 bases between them.

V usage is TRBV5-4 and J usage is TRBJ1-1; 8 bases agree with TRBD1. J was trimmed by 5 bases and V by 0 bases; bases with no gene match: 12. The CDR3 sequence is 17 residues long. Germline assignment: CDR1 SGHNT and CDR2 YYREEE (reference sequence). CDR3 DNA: TGTGCCAGCAGCTTGGAGGCCCAGGGGACAGGAGGGACTGAAGCTTTCTTT. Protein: CASSLEAQGTGGTEAFF. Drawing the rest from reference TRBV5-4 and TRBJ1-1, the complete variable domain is ETGVTQSPTHLIKTRGQQVTLRCSSQSGHNTVSWYQQALGQGPQFIFQYYREEENGRGNFPPRFSGLQFPNYSSELNVNALELDDSALYLCASSLEAQGTGGTEAFFGQGTRLTVV.

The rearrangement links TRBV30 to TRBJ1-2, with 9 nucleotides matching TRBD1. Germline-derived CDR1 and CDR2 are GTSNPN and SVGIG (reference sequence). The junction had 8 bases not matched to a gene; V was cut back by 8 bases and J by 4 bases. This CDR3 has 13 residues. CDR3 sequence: CAGQGSDFYGYTF. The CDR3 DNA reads TGTGCCGGACAGGGGAGTGACTTCTATGGCTACACCTTC.

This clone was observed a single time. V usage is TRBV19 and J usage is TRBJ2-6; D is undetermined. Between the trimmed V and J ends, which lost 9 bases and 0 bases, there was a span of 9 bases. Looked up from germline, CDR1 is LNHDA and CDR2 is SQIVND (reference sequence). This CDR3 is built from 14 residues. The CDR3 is CASHPFSGANVLTF. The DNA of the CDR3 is TGTGCCAGCCACCCGTTCTCTGGGGCCAACGTCCTGACTTTC.

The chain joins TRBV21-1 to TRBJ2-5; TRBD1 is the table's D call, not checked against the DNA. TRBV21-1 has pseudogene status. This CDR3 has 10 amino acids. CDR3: CASTQETQYF. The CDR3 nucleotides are TGTGCCAGCACTCAGGAGACCCAGTACTTC.

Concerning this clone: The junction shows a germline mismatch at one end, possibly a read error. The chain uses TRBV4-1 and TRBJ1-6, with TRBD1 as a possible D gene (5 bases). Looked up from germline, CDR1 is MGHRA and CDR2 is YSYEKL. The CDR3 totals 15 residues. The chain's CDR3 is CASSQEGQINSPLHF. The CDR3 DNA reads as TGCGCCAGCAGCCAAGAGGGGCAGATTAATTCGCCCCTCCACTTT.

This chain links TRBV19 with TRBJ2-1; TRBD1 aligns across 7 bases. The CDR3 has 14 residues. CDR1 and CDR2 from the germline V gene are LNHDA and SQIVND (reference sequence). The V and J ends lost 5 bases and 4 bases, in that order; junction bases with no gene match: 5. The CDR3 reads CASSHRDSYNEQFF. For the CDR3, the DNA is TGTGCCAGTAGTCACCGGGACAGTTACAATGAGCAGTTCTTC.

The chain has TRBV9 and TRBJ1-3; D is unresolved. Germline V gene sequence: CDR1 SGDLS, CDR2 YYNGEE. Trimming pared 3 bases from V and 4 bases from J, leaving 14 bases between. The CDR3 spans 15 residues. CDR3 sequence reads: CASSERSVAGNTIYF. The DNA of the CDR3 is TGTGCCAGCAGCGAGAGGTCCGTGGCGGGAAACACCATATATTTT.

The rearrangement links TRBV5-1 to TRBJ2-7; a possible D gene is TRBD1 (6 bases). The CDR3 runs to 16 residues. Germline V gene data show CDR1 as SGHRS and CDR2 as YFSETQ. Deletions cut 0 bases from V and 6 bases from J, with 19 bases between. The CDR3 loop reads CASSLEGSYRVPEQYF. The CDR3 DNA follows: TGCGCCAGCAGCTTGGAGGGAAGTTACAGGGTACCCGAGCAGTACTTC.

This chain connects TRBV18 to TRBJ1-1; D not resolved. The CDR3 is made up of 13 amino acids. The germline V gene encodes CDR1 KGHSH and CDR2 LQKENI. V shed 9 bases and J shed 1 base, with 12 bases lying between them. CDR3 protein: CASSTSGNTEAFF. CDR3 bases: TGTGCCAGTTCAACCTCCGGGAACACTGAAGCTTTCTTT.

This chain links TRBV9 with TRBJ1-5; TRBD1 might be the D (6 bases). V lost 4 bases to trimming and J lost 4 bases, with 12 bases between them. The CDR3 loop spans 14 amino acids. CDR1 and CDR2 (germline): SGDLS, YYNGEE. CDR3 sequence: CASSPGTPNQPQHF. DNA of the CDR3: TGTGCCAGCAGCCCCGGGACACCGAATCAGCCCCAGCATTTT.

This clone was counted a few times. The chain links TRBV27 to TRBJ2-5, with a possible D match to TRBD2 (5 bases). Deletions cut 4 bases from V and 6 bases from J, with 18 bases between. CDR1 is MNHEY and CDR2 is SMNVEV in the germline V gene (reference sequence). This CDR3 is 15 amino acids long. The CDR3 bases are TGTGCCAGCAGTTCCCTTTCCCTTGAGGGTAAGACCCAGTACTTC. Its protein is CASSSLSLEGKTQYF.

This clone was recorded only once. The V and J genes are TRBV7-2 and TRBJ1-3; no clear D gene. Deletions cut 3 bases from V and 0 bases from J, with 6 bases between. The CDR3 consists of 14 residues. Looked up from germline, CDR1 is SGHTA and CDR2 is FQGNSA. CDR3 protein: CASSFSSSGNTIYF. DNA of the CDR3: TGTGCCAGCAGCTTTTCCTCCTCTGGAAACACCATATATTTT.

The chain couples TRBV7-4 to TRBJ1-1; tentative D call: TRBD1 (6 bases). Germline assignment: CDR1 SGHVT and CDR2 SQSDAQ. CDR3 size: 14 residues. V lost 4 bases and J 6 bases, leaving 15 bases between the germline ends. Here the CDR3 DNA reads TGTGCCAGCAGCTCTCTCAGGGGATGGCCTGAAGCTTTCTTT. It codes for CASSSLRGWPEAFF.

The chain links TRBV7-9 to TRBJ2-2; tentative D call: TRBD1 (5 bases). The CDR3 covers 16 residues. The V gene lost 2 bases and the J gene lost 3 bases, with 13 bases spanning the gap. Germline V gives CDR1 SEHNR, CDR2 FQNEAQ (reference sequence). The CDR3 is CASSLRSLGDTGELFF. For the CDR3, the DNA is TGTGCCAGCAGCTTACGTAGTTTAGGGGACACCGGGGAGCTGTTTTTT.

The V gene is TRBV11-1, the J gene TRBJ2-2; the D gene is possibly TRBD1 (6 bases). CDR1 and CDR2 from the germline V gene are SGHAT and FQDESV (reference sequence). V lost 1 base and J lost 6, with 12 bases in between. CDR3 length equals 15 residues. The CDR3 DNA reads TGTGCCAGCAGCTTAGACAACAGGGTCCCCGGGGAGCTGTTTTTT. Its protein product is CASSLDNRVPGELFF.